These 10 T cell receptor beta chains were all obtained from the same sample, sequenced in a study of shared clonotypes between healthy human individuals. Clones were sequenced by immunoSEQ multiplex PCR, and TCRdb holds only the in-frame ones, with some missing. Here the sample spans approximately 2,000,000 clones, roughly 92% being singletons. The sequencing sample was made of naive CD4+ T cells from PBMCs. Specified subset: CD45RA+ positively selected. These receptors all stem from a man aged 18 to 35 in good health. Some clones in this sample may be carry-over from other donors' samples.

V and J are TRBV5-1 and TRBJ2-3; TRBD2 aligns across 7 bases. Germline assignment: CDR1 SGHRS and CDR2 YFSETQ. After removal of 4 bases from V and 2 bases from J, the junction contained 10 bases not matched to a gene. The CDR3 is 16 amino acids. This CDR3 is CASSLGTNSDTDTQYF. DNA for the CDR3: TGCGCCAGCAGCCTCGGGACTAACTCCGACACAGATACGCAGTATTTT.

In this sample, this clone turned up a few times. V and J are TRBV7-9 and TRBJ2-3; unclear D gene. There are 14 residues in the CDR3. Germline V gives CDR1 SEHNR, CDR2 FQNEAQ (reference sequence). Trimming removed 3 bases at V and 0 bases at J, with 7 bases between. The CDR3 reads CASSFAESTDTQYF. In DNA, the CDR3 is TGTGCCAGCAGCTTTGCCGAGAGCACAGATACGCAGTATTTT. The full variable domain, its missing parts supplied by reference TRBV7-9 and TRBJ2-3, is DTGVSQNPRHKITKRGQNVTFRCDPISEHNRLYWYRQTLGQGPEFLTYFQNEAQLEKSRLLSDRFSAERPKGSFSTLEIQRTEQGDSAMYLCASSFAESTDTQYFGPGTRLTVL.

The V gene is TRBV6-5, the J gene TRBJ1-1; tentative D call: TRBD1 (5 bases). V was clipped by 5 bases and J by 0 bases, with 13 bases between them. The CDR3 is 15 amino acids. Per the germline V gene, CDR1 is MNHEY and CDR2 is SVGAGI. CDR3 bases: TGTGCCAGCAGTGCCGCATGGGGGGTGAACACTGAAGCTTTCTTT. Translation gives CASSAAWGVNTEAFF.

The chain links TRBV5-5 to TRBJ2-2; 8 bases align to TRBD1. Germline V gene lookup returns CDR1 SGHKS and CDR2 YYEKEE (reference sequence). The CDR3 is 16 residues long. The V segment lost 2 bases and the J segment 7 bases; nucleotides outside the gene matches: 10. CDR3 bases: TGTGCCAGCAGCTTTAAGCAGGGGGCGACGGACGGGGAGCTGTTTTTT. This translates into CASSFKQGATDGELFF. The full variable domain, rest sourced from reference TRBV5-5 and TRBJ2-2, is DAGVTQSPTHLIKTRGQQVTLRCSPISGHKSVSWYQQVLGQGPQFIFQYYEKEERGRGNFPDRFSARQFPNYSSELNVNALLLGDSALYLCASSFKQGATDGELFFGEGSRLTVL.

This chain uses TRBV27 with TRBJ1-1; no definite D call. The length of the CDR3 is 17 residues. Germline V gene data show CDR1 as MNHEY and CDR2 as SMNVEV (reference sequence). Trimming removed 1 base from V and 5 bases from J, with 20 bases in between. Here the CDR3 reads CASSLFAKLGGRTEAFF. In DNA form, the CDR3 reads TGTGCCAGCAGTTTATTCGCAAAACTCGGTGGTAGAACTGAAGCTTTCTTT.

This sequence joins TRBV7-8 and TRBJ2-2, with D maybe TRBD1 (6 bases). CDR1 is SGHVS and CDR2 is FQNEAQ in the germline V gene. V dropped 5 bases and J dropped 1 base, with 14 bases sitting between them. The CDR3 sequence is 16 residues long. The CDR3 is CASSRMKGVNTGELFF. CDR3 in DNA: TGTGCCAGCAGCCGAATGAAGGGGGTGAACACCGGGGAGCTGTTTTTT.

The rearrangement links TRBV11-3 to TRBJ2-1, with no clear D. The CDR3 runs to 13 residues. V lost 5 bases and J lost 4, with 9 bases in between. Germline V gene lookup returns CDR1 SGHNT and CDR2 YENEEA. Here the CDR3 reads CASSETPYNEQFF. The CDR3 DNA reads TGTGCCAGCAGCGAGACTCCTTACAATGAGCAGTTCTTC.

The rearrangement links TRBV4-1 to TRBJ2-5; D may be TRBD2 (6 bases). Germline V lookup: CDR1 MGHRA, CDR2 YSYEKL. CDR3 length: 15 amino acids. V dropped 2 bases and J dropped 0 bases, with 10 bases sitting between them. CDR3 bases: TGCGCCAGCAGCCAATTGGGGGACTACCAAGAGACCCAGTACTTC. Protein: CASSQLGDYQETQYF.

The J gene is TRBJ2-1, the V gene TRBV6-5; D unclear. Per germline, CDR1 MNHEY and CDR2 SVGAGI. CDR3 length: 13 amino acids. Trimming removed 10 bases at V and 0 bases at J, with 10 bases between. This chain's CDR3 is CATKAVSYNEQFF. As DNA, the CDR3 is TGTGCCACCAAAGCAGTCTCCTACAATGAGCAGTTCTTC.

The chain links TRBV7-3 to TRBJ2-2; D uncertain. The germline V gene encodes CDR1 SGHTA and CDR2 FQGTGA. The CDR3 covers 16 residues. The germline V and J ends were trimmed by 5 bases and 4 bases, with 17 bases remaining between them. CDR3 DNA: TGTGCCAGCAGCCTTCTAGGAAAGGCCAGCACCGGGGAGCTGTTTTTT. This sequence encodes CASSLLGKASTGELFF.